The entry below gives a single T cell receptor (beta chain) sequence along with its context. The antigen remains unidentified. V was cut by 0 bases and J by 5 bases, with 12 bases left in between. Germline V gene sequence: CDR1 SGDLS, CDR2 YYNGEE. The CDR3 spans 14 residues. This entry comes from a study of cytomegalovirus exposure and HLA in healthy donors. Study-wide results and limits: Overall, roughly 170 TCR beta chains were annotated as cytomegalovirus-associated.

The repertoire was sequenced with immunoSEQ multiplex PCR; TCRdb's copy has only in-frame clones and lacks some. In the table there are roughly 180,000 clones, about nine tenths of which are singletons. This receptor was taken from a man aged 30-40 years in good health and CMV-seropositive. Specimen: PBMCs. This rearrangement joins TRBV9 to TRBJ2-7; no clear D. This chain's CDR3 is CASSVAGLGNEQYF. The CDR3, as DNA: TGTGCCAGCAGCGTAGCGGGCCTAGGGAACGAGCAGTACTTC. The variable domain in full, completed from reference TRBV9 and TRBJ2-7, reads DSGVTQTPKHLITATGQRVTLRCSPRSGDLSVYWYQQSLDQGLQFLIQYYNGEERAKGNILERFSAQQFPDLHSELNLSSLELGDSALYFCASSVAGLGNEQYFGPGTRLTVT.